This entry features one T cell receptor (beta chain) sequence. As processed by the authors: The authors estimated nucleated cell counts from reference gene primer amplification. Measured with immunoSEQ multiplex PCR; TCRdb has only the in-frame clones, and not every one. That table furnishes V, J and clone size, whereas the DNA furnished D and trimming. The top ten hold approximately 8.9% of the sample, which has 180,000 or so clones, 75% to 90% seen once. These data come from a study of blood T cell repertoires in COVID-19. Across the whole study: There were acute and convalescent COVID-19 samples, and they came from the United States, Italy and Spain. The cDNA or gDNA used as material had been derived from T cells, B-cell-depleted T cells, or PBMCs.

Per germline, CDR1 MNHEY and CDR2 SVGAGI. The CDR3 spans 15 residues. V gave up 5 bases and J gave up 1 base, with 12 bases separating them. The chain carries TRBV6-5 and TRBJ1-3, with D perhaps matching TRBD1 (6 bases). The receptor comes from a woman between 55 and 75 years old with acute or convalescent COVID-19. Sequencing was performed on peripheral blood. Here the CDR3 DNA reads TGTGCCAGCAGTCACCGGGACATATCTGGAAACACCATATATTTT. Protein sequence: CASSHRDISGNTIYF.